This T cell receptor (beta chain) was identified during a study of blood T cells in healthy people across ages. For the second PCR, which ran for roughly 6 to 12 cycles, a sample-barcoded 5' primer and a J-beta primer mix were used. In TCRdb, the 5' RACE reads were re-called with MiXCR into one record per CDR3 protein. Counted here are around 970,000 distinct CDR3 sequences, about 53% occurring once; the ten biggest clones make up about 22%. Sequenced sample: blood. This clonotype originated in a woman aged 55-70 years in good health.

The CDR3 protein is CGSDRDNEQYF. Here the CDR3 DNA reads TGTGGTTCCGACCGCGACAATGAGCAGTACTTC. This chain joins TRBV2 and TRBJ2-7; D gene unclear. The germline CDR1 and CDR2 sequences are SNHLY and FYNNEI. This CDR3 contains 11 residues.